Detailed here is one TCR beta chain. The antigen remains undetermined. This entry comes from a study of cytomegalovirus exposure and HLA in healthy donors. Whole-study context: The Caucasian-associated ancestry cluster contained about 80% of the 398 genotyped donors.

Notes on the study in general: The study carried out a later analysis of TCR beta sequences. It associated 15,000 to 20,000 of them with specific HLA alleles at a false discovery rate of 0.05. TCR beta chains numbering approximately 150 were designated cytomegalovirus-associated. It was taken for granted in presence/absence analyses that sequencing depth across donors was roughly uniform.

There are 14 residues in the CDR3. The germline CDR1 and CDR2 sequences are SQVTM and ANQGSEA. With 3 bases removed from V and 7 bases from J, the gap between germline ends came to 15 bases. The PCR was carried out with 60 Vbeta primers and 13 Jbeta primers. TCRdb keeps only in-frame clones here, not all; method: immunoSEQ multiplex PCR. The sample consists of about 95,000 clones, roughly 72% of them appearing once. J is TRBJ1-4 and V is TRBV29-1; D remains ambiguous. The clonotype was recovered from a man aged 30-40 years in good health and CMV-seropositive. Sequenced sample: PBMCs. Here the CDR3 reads CSVDPLTDTEKLFF. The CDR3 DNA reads TGCAGCGTTGACCCGTTAACCGACACTGAAAAACTGTTTTTT.